What follows are 16 T cell receptor beta chains derived from one specimen sequenced in a study of EBV T-cell therapy then PD-1 blockade in nasopharyngeal carcinoma (TCRdb year 2021). Library generation was performed with the immunoSEQ multiplex PCR assay. Here the immuneACCESS table is served through TCRdb, limited to in-frame sequences with V and J called. Missing clones are a known gap in these copies; in checked studies unresolved V genes cover under half, and the rest lacks a known reason. This sample is represented by more than 15,000 clones; 65% to 85% of them were singletons. The ten most abundant clones make up 25% to 35% of the sample. Explained via the paper, the treatment or condition label denotes: AdE1-LMPpoly-expanded autologous EBV-specific T-cell therapy followed by anti-PD-1 nivolumab. Their target antigens are unknown. This material consisted of CD8+ T cells from blood, taken at day 0 from a patient whose treatment included autologous EBV-specific T cells and nivolumab. Source of these receptors: a middle-aged man with nasopharyngeal carcinoma.

The genes are TRBV3-1 (or the pseudogene TRBV3-2) and TRBJ1-4; tentatively, D is TRBD1 (6 bases). Germline V gene lookup returns CDR1 LGHDT and CDR2 YNNKEL (reference sequence). Trimming removed 6 bases from V and 8 bases from J, with 13 bases in between. This CDR3 is 13 amino acids long. The CDR3 DNA sequence: TGTGCCAGCAGACCCACAGGGTACGAAAAACTGTTTTTT. Translated: CASRPTGYEKLFF.

This rearrangement joins TRBV7-3 to TRBJ2-2; 9 bases agree with TRBD2. Looked up from germline, CDR1 is SGHTA and CDR2 is FQGTGA. The CDR3 extends over 14 amino acids. After removal of 8 bases from V and 6 bases from J, the junction contained 7 bases not matched to a gene. CDR3 amino acids: CASSSSGVSGELFF. The CDR3 DNA reads as TGTGCCAGCTCCTCTAGCGGGGTGTCCGGGGAGCTGTTTTTT.

The V and J genes are TRBV13 and TRBJ1-1; D remains unclear. The germline V gene encodes CDR1 PRHDT and CDR2 FYEKMQ (reference sequence). The CDR3 contains 13 residues. V was trimmed by 0 bases and J by 1 base, leaving 3 bases between them. In DNA form, the CDR3 reads TGTGCCAGCAGCTTAGGAGGGAACACTGAAGCTTTCTTT. It codes for CASSLGGNTEAFF.

The chain recombines TRBV9 with TRBJ1-4; the D gene is possibly TRBD1 (5 bases). Trimming stripped 0 bases from V and 3 bases from J, with 9 bases between. CDR1 is SGDLS and CDR2 is YYNGEE in the germline V gene. There are 15 residues in the CDR3. CDR3 coding DNA: TGTGCCAGCAGCGTAGAGGGGAGACCTAATGAAAAACTGTTTTTT. It translates to CASSVEGRPNEKLFF.

J is TRBJ2-7 and V is TRBV3-1 (or the pseudogene TRBV3-2); a possible D gene is TRBD1 (5 bases). Per the germline V gene, CDR1 is LGHDT and CDR2 is YNNKEL (reference sequence). V gave up 1 base and J gave up 0 bases, with 7 bases separating them. This CDR3 is built from 14 residues. CDR3 region: CASSQGQLSYEQYF. DNA for the CDR3: TGTGCCAGCAGCCAAGGACAGCTCTCCTACGAGCAGTACTTC.

The V gene is TRBV6-2 or TRBV6-3, the J gene TRBJ2-2, with TRBD1 matching 9 bases. This CDR3 has 20 amino acids. In germline, CDR1 is MNHEY, CDR2 SVGEGT. V trimming: 2 bases; J trimming: 4 bases; junction bases outside the gene matches: 17. CDR3: CASSYQGQGRDQWGTGELFF. The CDR3 nucleotides are TGTGCCAGCAGTTACCAGGGACAGGGTCGGGACCAATGGGGCACCGGGGAGCTGTTTTTT.

This clone was detected a few times. V usage is TRBV3-1 (or the pseudogene TRBV3-2) and J usage is TRBJ2-6, with no clear D. Trimming pared 6 bases from V and 1 base from J, leaving 7 bases between. Germline assignment: CDR1 LGHDT and CDR2 YNNKEL (reference sequence). CDR3 length equals 14 residues. CDR3 sequence: CASRQDSGANVLTF. CDR3 nucleotide sequence: TGTGCCAGCAGGCAGGATTCTGGGGCCAACGTCCTGACTTTC.

The chain is built from TRBV7-9 and TRBJ2-7; possible D gene TRBD2, 5 bases. V was clipped by 3 bases and J by 3 bases, with 18 bases between them. Germline-derived CDR1 and CDR2 are SEHNR and FQNEAQ (reference sequence). The CDR3 is 16 amino acids. Written as DNA, the CDR3 is TGTGCCAGCAGCTTCTGGCCTGATGAGGGAAACTACGAGCAGTACTTC. It yields the protein CASSFWPDEGNYEQYF.

This chain links TRBV27 with TRBJ2-1; 10 bases match TRBD1. Losses at the gene ends were 10 bases for V and 7 bases for J; bases not matched to a gene: 10. The CDR3 covers 14 residues. Per germline, CDR1 MNHEY and CDR2 SMNVEV (reference sequence). CDR3 coding DNA: TGTGCCACCAGACAGGGGGCGCCCCTGAATGAGCAGTTCTTC. Encoded protein: CATRQGAPLNEQFF.

This sequence joins TRBV5-6 and TRBJ1-2; D remains ambiguous. CDR1 is SGHDT, CDR2 YYEEEE, per germline. The CDR3 is 13 residues long. V was clipped by 6 bases and J by 7 bases, with 16 bases between them. CDR3 loop: CASTKLVTRGYTF. The CDR3 DNA reads TGTGCCAGCACCAAACTAGTAACCCGTGGCTACACCTTC. Full variable domain (remainder filled in from reference TRBV5-6 and TRBJ1-2): DAGVTQSPTHLIKTRGQQVTLRCSPKSGHDTVSWYQQALGQGPQFIFQYYEEEERQRGNFPDRFSGHQFPNYSSELNVNALLLGDSALYLCASTKLVTRGYTFGSGTRLTVV.

This chain connects TRBV9 to TRBJ2-7, with 9 bases identical to TRBD1. CDR1 and CDR2 (germline): SGDLS, YYNGEE. The CDR3 runs to 15 residues. V gave up 2 bases and J gave up 3 bases; unmatched junction bases: 6. The CDR3 sequence is CASSVGQGRGYEQYF. Written as DNA, the CDR3 is TGTGCCAGCAGCGTGGGACAGGGAAGAGGCTACGAGCAGTACTTC.

This clone was detected a few times. The chain recombines TRBV10-2 with TRBJ1-6; 8 bases agree with TRBD1. V shed 6 bases and J 7 bases; nucleotides not matched to a gene: 8. Germline lookup yields CDR1 WSHSY and CDR2 SAAADI. The length of the CDR3 is 15 residues. CDR3 coding DNA: TGCGCCAGCAGAGAGCGACAGGGGTTGAATTCACCCCTCCACTTT. This gives the protein CASRERQGLNSPLHF.

This clone came up once. This chain connects TRBV1 to TRBJ2-3; no DNA check was done on the table's D call, TRBD2. TRBV1 constitutes a pseudogene. The CDR3 loop spans 13 amino acids. The CDR3 DNA reads TGCACCAGCAGCCCGTCGGGTAGTGGCTCGCAGTATTTT. It encodes CTSSPSGSGSQYF.

V usage is TRBV2 and J usage is TRBJ1-5; the D is unclear. The CDR3 extends over 13 amino acids. CDR1 is SNHLY and CDR2 is FYNNEI in the germline V gene. Between the trimmed V and J ends, which lost 5 bases and 5 bases, there was a span of 10 bases. CDR3 DNA: TGTGCCAGCAGTTTAGGAAGCGATCAGCCCCAGCATTTT. It specifies CASSLGSDQPQHF. The full variable domain, in which reference TRBV2 and TRBJ1-5 provide the parts outside the CDR3, is EPEVTQTPSHQVTQMGQEVILRCVPISNHLYFYWYRQILGQKVEFLVSFYNNEISEKSEIFDDQFSVERPDGSNFTLKIRSTKLEDSAMYFCASSLGSDQPQHFGDGTRLSIL.

This sequence joins TRBV24-1 and TRBJ2-2; 9 bases agree with TRBD1. There are 17 residues in the CDR3. Germline CDR1 and CDR2: KGHDR and SFDVKD. The junction had 10 bases not matched to a gene; V was cut back by 5 bases and J by 4 bases. This CDR3 is CATSGYRTGEFTGELFF. The CDR3 DNA reads TGTGCCACCAGTGGATACCGGACAGGGGAATTCACCGGGGAGCTGTTTTTT.

This clone has just one count. The chain uses TRBV7-3 and TRBJ2-2, with 10 nucleotides matching TRBD1. After removal of 5 bases from V and 1 base from J, the junction contained 16 bases not matched to a gene. The CDR3 consists of 20 residues. From germline, CDR1 is SGHTA and CDR2 FQGTGA. The CDR3 here is CASSGVGTGALNWNTGELFF. The CDR3 DNA sequence: TGTGCCAGCAGCGGGGTTGGGACAGGGGCCTTGAATTGGAACACCGGGGAGCTGTTTTTT.